The rows below give T cell receptor beta chains drawn from one sample of a study of blood T cell repertoires in COVID-19. TCRdb's copy holds only in-frame clones and misses some; the assay was immunoSEQ multiplex PCR. Of about 300,000 clones in the sample, about 85% were seen once. The sample was peripheral blood. All receptors derive from a human donor in a cohort sampled during active COVID-19. Both conserved end residues are trimmed from each CDR3. Where a row states a size, it is once, few, many or the class of an expanded clone; other rows omit it.

cdr3_length clone_size v_call cdr3_aa
16 . TRBV3-1/TRBV3-2 ASSLHFGETSGANVLT
16 . TRBV18 ASSPQSPRPGINYGYT
11 once TRBV12-3/TRBV12-4 ASSLGGPLEQF
15 . TRBV11-2 ASIKGTGGSGANVLT
16 . TRBV4-1 ASSRVPPGLANSYEQY
13 . TRBV5-1 ASSQLPGQSYEQY
11 few TRBV2 ASSGGREETQY
16 . TRBV27 ASSRTSGTVNIYNEQF
12 . TRBV5-1 ASSGQNMNTEAF
13 . TRBV6-5 ATLLPGQGINEQF
10 . TRBV7-9 ASSLQSQGAF
12 . TRBV28 ASRGPGKTETQY
13 . TRBV3-1/TRBV3-2 ASSLFGGMADTQY
12 . TRBV5-1 ASSTGTGNNEQF
13 . TRBV27 ASSLGGGISEKLF
10 . TRBV10-3 AISLADNEQF
12 once TRBV6-6 ASWDRGGGNTIY
13 once TRBV5-1 ASSLDGSTIYGYT
13 . TRBV24-1 ATSESGGITDTQY
11 . TRBV6-5 ASHGSLKNEAF
13 . TRBV28 ASRGKGAGNSPLH
15 . TRBV7-4 ASSLDPDPKYTDTQY
15 once TRBV4-1 ASSQDRIGASNYGYT
14 . TRBV9 ASTPANSINTGELF
13 . TRBV7-2 ASSLRHLQVYEQY
15 . TRBV2 ASSRFMQGARNQPQH
16 . TRBV6-2/TRBV6-3 ASSYSAQVPGLDDEQY
14 . TRBV11-3 ASSSDGASGKNEQF
16 . TRBV18 ASSPIVLLAGDVETQY
13 . TRBV15 ATSRDRRSSDEQF
12 . TRBV4-2 ASSQTSGRAGQF
13 . TRBV15 ATSREPGLVNTIY
11 . TRBV6-2/TRBV6-3 ASSYTSRYEQY
11 . TRBV18 ASSPQSGAEAF
14 . TRBV27 ASSSLSGRRGDTQY
12 . TRBV14 ASSRQLSTETQY
13 . TRBV5-1 ASSDAGGATGELF
10 . TRBV5-1 ASSLGAGEQF
12 . TRBV28 ASRSTGAGETQY
12 . TRBV6-6 ASSYTSGSYEQY
14 . TRBV5-4 ASSLGGSSGGGEQY
11 . TRBV24-1 ATAGLAGGKQF
14 . TRBV27 ASSPLGAGRKETQY
12 . TRBV25-1 ASSENRVREKLF
12 . TRBV11-3 ASSLAGGNTEAF
8 . TRBV2 ASSVGVEY
12 once TRBV5-1 ASTLTDRGYGYT
11 . TRBV6-5 ASSNRGAGELF
12 . TRBV7-3 ASSSQAGTGFIT
13 . TRBV4-2 ASSQAAEVGTEAF
12 . TRBV2 ASKTYRGSYEQY
10 . TRBV11-2 ASSFVPDTQY
11 . TRBV3-1/TRBV3-2 ASREFSNEKLF
13 . TRBV7-9 ASSTRGGSYNEQF
14 once TRBV15 ATSRDSGTAGNTIY
11 few TRBV19 ASSIGGWETQY
13 . TRBV9 ASSTRPGLNYEQY